A single sample is the source of the 5 T cell receptor beta chains below, sequenced in a study of lymphopenia after photon versus proton radiotherapy. Only in-frame clones appear in the TCRdb table, and some are missing; sequencing was by immunoSEQ multiplex PCR. The top ten hold around 4.5% of the sample, which has about 160,000 clones, 70% to 90% seen once. Sequencing was performed on peripheral blood, taken from a patient treated with photon-based radiotherapy. These receptors originate from a man in his fifties with gastric cancer.

Note on this clone: Other DNA sequences of this sample code for an identical CDR3. The chain uses TRBV30 and TRBJ1-1; no firm D call. V was cut by 0 bases and J by 0 bases, with 5 bases left in between. This CDR3 spans 13 amino acids. Germline CDR1 and CDR2: GTSNPN and SVGIG (reference sequence). The CDR3 DNA reads TGTGCCTGGAGTGTAACAGTGAACACTGAAGCTTTCTTT. Protein: CAWSVTVNTEAFF.

This chain links TRBV28 with TRBJ1-2; TRBD1 might be the D (6 bases). CDR3 length: 14 residues. The germline gives CDR1 MDHEN, CDR2 SYDVKM. V was clipped by 2 bases and J by 7 bases, with 14 bases between them. In DNA, the CDR3 is TGTGCCAGCAGTTTACCTGGGGGCACCGCTGGCTACACCTTC. Its protein is CASSLPGGTAGYTF.

The chain employs TRBV7-9 and TRBJ1-1, with 9 bases identical to TRBD1. This CDR3 region has 15 residues. The germline V gene encodes CDR1 SEHNR and CDR2 FQNEAQ (reference sequence). V trimming: 2 bases; J trimming: 5 bases; junction bases outside the gene matches: 6. This CDR3 is CASSLSGTGLTEAFF. CDR3 sequence (DNA): TGTGCCAGCAGCTTATCCGGGACAGGGTTAACTGAAGCTTTCTTT. The variable domain in full, completed from reference TRBV7-9 and TRBJ1-1, reads DTGVSQNPRHKITKRGQNVTFRCDPISEHNRLYWYRQTLGQGPEFLTYFQNEAQLEKSRLLSDRFSAERPKGSFSTLEIQRTEQGDSAMYLCASSLSGTGLTEAFFGQGTRLTVV.

J is TRBJ2-1 and V is TRBV28, with 8 positions matching TRBD1. Germline V CDR1 and CDR2: MDHEN, SYDVKM. The trim removed 2 bases at V and 14 bases at J, leaving 2 bases unmatched. This CDR3 spans 11 amino acids. CDR3 DNA: TGTGCCAGCAGTTTACGGGGACAGGAGTTCTTC. Translated, it gives CASSLRGQEFF. Using reference TRBV28 and TRBJ2-1 for the parts outside the CDR3, the full variable domain is DVKVTQSSRYLVKRTGEKVFLECVQDMDHENMFWYRQDPGLGLRLIYFSYDVKMKEKGDIPEGYSVSREKKERFSLILESASTNQTSMYLCASSLRGQEFFGPGTRLTVL.

The genes are TRBV5-1 and TRBJ2-1; TRBD2 agrees at 8 bases. This CDR3 has 15 amino acids. The germline V gene has CDR1 SGHRS and CDR2 YFSETQ. J was trimmed by 5 bases and V by 0 bases; bases with no gene match: 4. The CDR3 region has the DNA TGCGCCAGCAGCTTGGGACCGGGAGGGAACAATGAGCAGTTCTTC. Protein: CASSLGPGGNNEQFF.